This entry lists 8 T cell receptor beta chains sequenced from one sample in a study of T cells in Graves' hyperthyroidism and ophthalmopathy. Template material for amplifying TCR beta CDR3 regions consisted of RNA transcripts. During a first-round RT-PCR of the TCR CDR3, the HTBI primer set was used. TCRdb ran MiXCR on the multiplex PCR reads and lists one entry per CDR3 protein. This sample carries 550,000 to 600,000 distinct CDR3 sequences, approximately 15% of them seen once, and the ten largest clones take roughly 7%. The sequencing sample was made of blood. These receptors all stem from a woman aged 18-35 years with Graves' ophthalmopathy.

This clonotype was detected many times. V usage is TRBV5-8 and J usage is TRBJ2-1; D is undetermined. The ends were cut back, 2 bases at V and 0 bases at J, with 9 bases in the middle. The CDR3 loop spans 15 amino acids. Germline CDR1 and CDR2: SGHTS and YDEGEE. The CDR3 region is CASSLGIPSYNEQFF. CDR3 nucleotide sequence: TGTGCCAGCAGCTTAGGAATCCCCTCCTACAATGAGCAGTTCTTC.

This clonotype was found many times. The chain joins TRBV30 to TRBJ2-1; weak D call: TRBD1 (5 bases). The CDR3 runs to 12 residues. Germline V gene sequence: CDR1 GTSNPN, CDR2 SVGIG (reference sequence). V was clipped by 4 bases and J by 7 bases, with 11 bases between them. The CDR3 sequence: CAWKGVYNEQFF. Here the CDR3 DNA reads TGTGCCTGGAAAGGGGTCTATAATGAGCAGTTCTTC.

This clonotype was observed many times. This rearrangement joins TRBV2 to TRBJ2-2; 12 bases match TRBD2. The CDR3 loop spans 14 amino acids. V shed 3 bases and J 8 bases; nucleotides not matched to a gene: 1. The germline V gene encodes CDR1 SNHLY and CDR2 FYNNEI. The CDR3 nucleotides read TGTGCCAGCAGTGACACTAGCGGGAGGGGGGAGCTGTTTTTT. This encodes CASSDTSGRGELFF.

This clonotype was seen repeatedly, ten times or more. The chain is built from TRBV20-1 and TRBJ2-7; D ambiguous. V was shortened by 1 base and J by 4 bases, with 5 bases between the two germline ends. From germline, CDR1 is DFQATT and CDR2 SNEGSKA (reference sequence). CDR3 length equals 11 residues. The CDR3 DNA sequence: TGCAGTGCTAGAGCTGGGTACGAGCAGTACTTC. This encodes CSARAGYEQYF.

This clonotype showed up many times. The chain is built from TRBV6-1 and TRBJ2-2; no clear D. This CDR3 region has 14 residues. Trimming cost V 3 bases and J 3 bases, with 8 bases left between them. CDR1 is MNHNS and CDR2 is SASEGT in the germline V gene. CDR3 in DNA: TGTGCCAGCAGTGACGGCCTATACACCGGGGAGCTGTTTTTT. The encoded protein is CASSDGLYTGELFF.

This clonotype was counted at least ten times. CDR3 protein: CASSLVRAGVTEAFF. CDR3 DNA: TGTGCCAGCAGCTTAGTCAGGGCAGGGGTGACTGAAGCTTTCTTT. The J gene is TRBJ1-1, the V gene TRBV7-2; D may be TRBD1 (6 bases). The germline gives CDR1 SGHTA, CDR2 FQGNSA. The CDR3 has 15 residues. With 1 base removed from V and 5 bases from J, the gap between germline ends came to 14 bases.

This clonotype was seen many times. The V gene is TRBV29-1, the J gene TRBJ2-7, with D perhaps given as TRBD1 or TRBD2 (6 bases each). V gave up 6 bases and J gave up 4 bases, with 10 bases separating them. The CDR3 is 11 amino acids. The germline gives CDR1 SQVTM, CDR2 ANQGSEA. The CDR3 DNA reads TGCAGCGTGAAAGGGGGGTACGAGCAGTACTTC. Its translation is CSVKGGYEQYF.

This clonotype was picked up many times. The V gene is TRBV6-1, the J gene TRBJ2-7, with D unclear. The CDR3 spans 14 residues. Germline CDR1 and CDR2: MNHNS and SASEGT. Trimming shortened V by 6 bases and J by 2 bases, and 14 bases separated the two germline ends. The CDR3 nucleotides are TGTGCCAGCAGGACTTTAGGTACGACCTACGAGCAGTACTTC. Amino acids: CASRTLGTTYEQYF.